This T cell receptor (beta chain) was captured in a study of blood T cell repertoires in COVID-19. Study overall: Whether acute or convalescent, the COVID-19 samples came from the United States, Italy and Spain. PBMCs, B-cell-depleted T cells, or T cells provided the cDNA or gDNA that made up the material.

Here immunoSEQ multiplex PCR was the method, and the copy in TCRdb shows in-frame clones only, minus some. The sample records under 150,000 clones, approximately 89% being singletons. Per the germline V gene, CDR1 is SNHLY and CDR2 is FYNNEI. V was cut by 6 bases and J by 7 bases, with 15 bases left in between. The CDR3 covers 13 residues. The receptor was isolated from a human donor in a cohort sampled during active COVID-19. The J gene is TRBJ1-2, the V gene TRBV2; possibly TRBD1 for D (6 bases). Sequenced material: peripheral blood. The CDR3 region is CASSGQGSFGYTF. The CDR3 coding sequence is TGTGCCAGCAGCGGTCAGGGGAGTTTTGGCTACACCTTC.